The 14 T cell receptor beta chains below come from one sample, sequenced in a study of T cell responses to AZD1222 COVID-19 vaccine. TCRdb keeps only in-frame clones here, not all; method: immunoSEQ multiplex PCR. This sample has 180,000 or so clones, with approximately 90% found just once. This specimen consisted of peripheral blood, obtained 28 days after the second dose of the MenACWY control vaccine. All receptors derive from an adult who received the MenACWY meningococcal vaccine as a control.

The V call is TRBV7-2, the J call TRBJ2-2; 7 nucleotides line up with TRBD1. There are 16 residues in the CDR3. The V segment lost 2 bases and the J segment 2 bases; nucleotides outside the gene matches: 5. Germline V gene sequence: CDR1 SGHTA, CDR2 FQGNSA. The CDR3 DNA reads TGTGCCAGCAGCTTACATGGACAGGCAAACACCGGGGAGCTGTTTTTT. The encoded protein is CASSLHGQANTGELFF.

This chain uses TRBV28 with TRBJ1-1; D is possibly TRBD1 (6 bases). Germline CDR1 reads MDHEN; CDR2 reads SYDVKM. The CDR3 is made up of 14 amino acids. Deletions cut 5 bases from V and 5 bases from J, with 15 bases between. The DNA of the CDR3 is TGTGCCAGCAGTCTGGCGACAGGTCTGACTGAAGCTTTCTTT. Its protein product is CASSLATGLTEAFF.

This sequence joins TRBV5-5 and TRBJ2-7; possibly TRBD1 for D (6 bases). The CDR3 spans 12 residues. V dropped 4 bases and J dropped 2 bases, with 7 bases sitting between them. In germline, CDR1 is SGHKS, CDR2 YYEKEE (reference sequence). Here the CDR3 DNA reads TGTGCCAGCAGCCGGACAGCCTACGAGCAGTACTTC. Its protein is CASSRTAYEQYF.

V and J are TRBV19 and TRBJ1-4; D remains ambiguous. V was trimmed by 3 bases and J by 2 bases, leaving 13 bases between them. Per the germline V gene, CDR1 is LNHDA and CDR2 is SQIVND (reference sequence). The length of the CDR3 is 16 residues. The CDR3 loop reads CASSISPMGTNEKLFF. In DNA, the CDR3 is TGTGCCAGTAGTATTTCCCCCATGGGGACTAATGAAAAACTGTTTTTT.

The chain is built from TRBV18 and TRBJ2-7; no definite D call. There are 14 residues in the CDR3. Germline CDR1 KGHSH, CDR2 LQKENI. V lost 4 bases and J 1 base, leaving 11 bases between the germline ends. CDR3 region: CASSLDLGSYEQYF. The CDR3 nucleotides read TGTGCCAGCTCACTAGACTTGGGGTCCTACGAGCAGTACTTC.

The chain combines TRBV7-9 with TRBJ2-7, with D maybe TRBD2 (5 bases). The CDR3 extends over 14 amino acids. Per germline, CDR1 SEHNR and CDR2 FQNEAQ (reference sequence). V dropped 5 bases and J dropped 3 bases, with 14 bases sitting between them. The CDR3 sequence is CASSEPGRDYEQYF. The CDR3 coding sequence is TGTGCCAGCAGCGAACCAGGACGGGACTACGAGCAGTACTTC.

The chain links TRBV6-2 or TRBV6-3 to TRBJ2-5, with D tentatively TRBD1 or TRBD2 (5 bases each). The CDR3 covers 16 residues. V lost 5 bases, J lost 2 bases, and 18 bases lay in between. CDR1 and CDR2 from the germline V gene are MNHEY and SVGEGT. The CDR3 bases are TGTGCCAGCAGTGCCCCAGGGAGCGTGGGGCAAGAGACCCAGTACTTC. Its translation: CASSAPGSVGQETQYF.

The chain links TRBV19 to TRBJ1-5; D gene ambiguous. Trimming cost V 6 bases and J 2 bases, with 23 bases left between them. The CDR3 spans 18 residues. Per the germline V gene, CDR1 is LNHDA and CDR2 is SQIVND (reference sequence). The DNA for the CDR3 is TGTGCCAGTAGCGATTCACCACCGGGTCCTGGGGGCAATCAGCCCCAGCATTTT. It encodes CASSDSPPGPGGNQPQHF.

The DNA of the CDR3 is TGCGCCAGCAGCCAAGTGGGTTTCCTCAATCAGCCCCAGCATTTT. The encoded protein is CASSQVGFLNQPQHF. The chain combines TRBV4-1 with TRBJ1-5; no definite D call. V gave up 1 base and J gave up 3 bases, with 10 bases separating them. CDR3 length: 15 residues. The germline CDR1 and CDR2 sequences are MGHRA and YSYEKL.

This chain uses TRBV20-1 with TRBJ1-1; TRBD1 matches at 9 bases. The V and J ends lost 3 bases and 7 bases, in that order; junction bases with no gene match: 3. This CDR3 has 12 amino acids. The germline gives CDR1 DFQATT, CDR2 SNEGSKA (reference sequence). CDR3 DNA: TGCAGTGCTAGTAGGACAGGGGATGAAGCTTTCTTT. Amino acid sequence: CSASRTGDEAFF.

This clone was counted once. The chain links TRBV4-1 to TRBJ1-5, with no clear D. Germline V gene sequence: CDR1 MGHRA, CDR2 YSYEKL. The CDR3 runs 15 residues. The V end was cut by 1 base, the J end by 4 bases, with 11 bases between. This chain's CDR3 is CASSQGPGRNQPQHF. CDR3 sequence (DNA): TGCGCCAGCAGCCAAGGGCCGGGAAGGAATCAGCCCCAGCATTTT.

The chain employs TRBV19 and TRBJ2-1; D not certain. V lost 3 bases and J lost 7, with 22 bases in between. Germline CDR1 reads LNHDA; CDR2 reads SQIVND (reference sequence). This CDR3 spans 17 amino acids. The CDR3 DNA reads TGTGCCAGTAGTATCCCTTTAACTGGAGCTCCGAAGAATGAGCAGTTCTTC. Protein: CASSIPLTGAPKNEQFF.

This chain's CDR3 is CAISEPLGREGPNTGELFF. The CDR3, as DNA: TGTGCCATCAGTGAGCCATTAGGCCGGGAGGGCCCGAACACCGGGGAGCTGTTTTTT. This chain connects TRBV10-3 to TRBJ2-2, with 8 bases identical to TRBD2. Trimming removed 2 bases from V and 0 bases from J; junction bases left unmatched: 11. The CDR3 consists of 19 residues. Germline CDR1 is ENHRY and CDR2 is SYGVKD.

The CDR3 coding sequence is TGTGCCAGCAGTATCCAAAGCTACGAGCAGTACTTC. It specifies CASSIQSYEQYF. The rearrangement joins TRBV28 to TRBJ2-7; D remains ambiguous. Trimming took off 5 bases at V and 3 bases at J, with 8 bases between the two ends. CDR1 and CDR2 (germline): MDHEN, SYDVKM. The CDR3 extends over 12 amino acids.